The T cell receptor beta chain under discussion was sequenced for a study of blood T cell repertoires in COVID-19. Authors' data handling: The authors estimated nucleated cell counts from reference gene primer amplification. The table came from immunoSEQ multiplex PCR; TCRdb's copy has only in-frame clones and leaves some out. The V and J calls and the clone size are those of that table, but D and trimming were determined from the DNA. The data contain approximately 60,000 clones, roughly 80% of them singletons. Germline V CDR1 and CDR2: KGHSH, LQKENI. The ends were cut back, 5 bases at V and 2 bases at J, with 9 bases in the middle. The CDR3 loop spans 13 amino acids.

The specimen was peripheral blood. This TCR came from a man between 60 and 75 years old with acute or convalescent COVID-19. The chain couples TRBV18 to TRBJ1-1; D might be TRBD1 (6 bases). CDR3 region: CASSATGNTEAFF. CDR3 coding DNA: TGTGCCAGCTCAGCGACAGGTAACACTGAAGCTTTCTTT.